The table lists the clone carrying this T cell receptor (beta chain) with a few counts. Its antigen is as yet unknown. This entry is derived from a study of identical twins. Study-wide results and caveats: Without tracking the same donors, conclusions rested on cross-sectional statistical analysis. Out-of-frame sharing of TCR alpha in monozygotic twins was underestimated by models. Reduced insertions were recorded for abundant cord blood beta clonotypes, with no such pattern in memory repertoires.

Addition of a universal primer site occurred through template switching, and cDNA carried unique molecular identifiers. TCRdb reanalysed the 5' RACE reads using MiXCR and keeps one entry per CDR3 protein. This sample yields 550,000 to 700,000 distinct CDR3 sequences, of which nearly 10% are seen a single time; around 3.1% belongs to the top ten. The same sample was also used in a study of yellow fever vaccine responses in identical twins.

This TCR was recovered from a woman aged 18-29 years in good health. Material for sequencing was PBMCs.

CDR3 in amino acids: CSVEDWGGSEDTQYF. In nucleotides, the CDR3 is TGCAGCGTTGAAGATTGGGGCGGGAGTGAAGATACGCAGTATTTT. V is TRBV29-1 and J is TRBJ2-3, with 7 positions matching TRBD2. The V gene end was trimmed by 0 bases and the J gene end by 5 bases; junction bases not matched to a gene: 8. The germline V gene encodes CDR1 SQVTM and CDR2 ANQGSEA. This CDR3 region has 15 residues.